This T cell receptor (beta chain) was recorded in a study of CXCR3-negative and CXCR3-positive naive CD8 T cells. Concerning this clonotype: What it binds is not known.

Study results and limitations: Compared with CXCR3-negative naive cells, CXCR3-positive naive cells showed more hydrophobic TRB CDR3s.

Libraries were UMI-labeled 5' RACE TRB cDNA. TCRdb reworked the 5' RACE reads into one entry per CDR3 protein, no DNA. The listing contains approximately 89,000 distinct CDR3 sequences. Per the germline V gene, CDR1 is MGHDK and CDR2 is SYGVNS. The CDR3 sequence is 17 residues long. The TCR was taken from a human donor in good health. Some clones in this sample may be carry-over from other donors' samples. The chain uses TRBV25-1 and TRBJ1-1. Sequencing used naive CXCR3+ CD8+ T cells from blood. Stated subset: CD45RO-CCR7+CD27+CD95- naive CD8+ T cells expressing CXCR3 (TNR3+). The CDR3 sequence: CASSEYFSTDPNTEAFF. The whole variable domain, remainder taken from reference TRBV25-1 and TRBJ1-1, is EADIYQTPRYLVIGTGKKITLECSQTMGHDKMYWYQQDPGMELHLIHYSYGVNSTEKGDLSSESTVSRIRTEHFPLTLESARPSHTSQYLCASSEYFSTDPNTEAFFGQGTRLTVV.